What follows are 19 T cell receptor beta chains derived from one specimen sequenced in a study of radiation and T cells in renal cell carcinoma. Repertoires were generated with immunoSEQ multiplex PCR, while TCRdb's copy carries only in-frame clones and drops some. Of about 25,000 clones listed, 58% are singletons. Treatment defined: treatment-naive control, cytoreductive nephrectomy. Specimen: tumor tissue, collected from a patient whose treatment was nephrectomy without radiotherapy. All receptors derive from a man aged 40-50 years with renal cell carcinoma.

The genes are TRBV10-3 and TRBJ2-1; possible D gene TRBD2, 6 bases. The length of the CDR3 is 14 residues. Trimming took off 6 bases at V and 4 bases at J, with 13 bases between the two ends. From germline, CDR1 is ENHRY and CDR2 SYGVKD. CDR3: CAISRDSAYNEQFF. The CDR3 DNA reads TGTGCCATCAGCAGGGACTCCGCGTACAATGAGCAGTTCTTC.

The chain carries TRBV28 and TRBJ1-1, with TRBD1 as a possible D gene (6 bases). Germline values: CDR1 MDHEN, CDR2 SYDVKM. Trimming cost V 1 base and J 3 bases, with 24 bases left between them. This CDR3 comprises 19 residues. The DNA of the CDR3 is TGTGCCAGCAGTTTATTAGCTACAGGGTCTATTCGTCGGTACACTGAAGCTTTCTTT. Translation gives CASSLLATGSIRRYTEAFF.

The chain couples TRBV4-1 to TRBJ2-7; 9 bases are shared with TRBD1. V shed 0 bases and J 5 bases; nucleotides not matched to a gene: 8. The CDR3 is made up of 16 amino acids. Germline CDR1 and CDR2: MGHRA and YSYEKL. The CDR3 region is CASSQDFRGTGNEQYF. CDR3 DNA sequence: TGCGCCAGCAGCCAAGATTTCCGCGGGACAGGGAACGAGCAGTACTTC.

The chain has TRBV28 and TRBJ2-7; D gene uncertain. CDR1 and CDR2 (germline): MDHEN, SYDVKM. This CDR3 has 11 residues. Trimming removed 2 bases from V and 4 bases from J, with 3 bases in between. CDR3 loop: CASSLQYEQYF. DNA of the CDR3: TGTGCCAGCAGTTTACAATACGAGCAGTACTTC.

This clone was counted once. The V gene is TRBV4-3, the J gene TRBJ2-7, with 8 bases that match TRBD1. Germline trimming cut 0 bases from V and 5 bases from J; bases unmatched to any gene: 3. The CDR3 spans 14 residues. Germline V CDR1 and CDR2: LGHNA, YSLEER. In DNA form, the CDR3 reads TGCGCCAGCAGCCAAGATGGGACAGGAAACGAGCAGTACGTC. It translates to CASSQDGTGNEQYV.

The chain links TRBV5-1 to TRBJ1-2, with TRBD1 matching over 7 bases. Looked up from germline, CDR1 is SGHRS and CDR2 is YFSETQ. J lost 3 bases, V lost 4 bases, and 3 bases had no gene match. CDR3 length equals 13 residues. CDR3 amino acids: CASSQGTDYGYTF. The DNA of the CDR3 is TGCGCCAGCAGCCAGGGGACAGACTATGGCTACACCTTC.

The chain combines TRBV27 with TRBJ1-1; D is ambiguous. This CDR3 is built from 13 residues. The germline gives CDR1 MNHEY, CDR2 SMNVEV (reference sequence). The V end was cut by 2 bases, the J end by 5 bases, with 9 bases between. CDR3 residues: CASSLGVGTEAFF. In DNA, the CDR3 is TGTGCCAGCAGTTTAGGAGTGGGGACTGAAGCTTTCTTT.

This clone has a single count. The chain combines TRBV29-1 with TRBJ1-2; 8 nucleotides agree with TRBD1. CDR3 length: 12 amino acids. Germline V gives CDR1 SQVTM, CDR2 ANQGSEA. The V gene end was trimmed by 7 bases and the J gene end by 3 bases; junction bases not matched to a gene: 4. The CDR3 is CSGGQGDYGYTF. The CDR3 DNA is TGCAGCGGCGGACAGGGTGACTATGGCTACACCTTC.

The chain employs TRBV30 and TRBJ2-2; D not certain. Trimming removed 3 bases at V and 5 bases at J, with 13 bases between. This CDR3 spans 14 amino acids. In germline, CDR1 is GTSNPN, CDR2 SVGIG (reference sequence). CDR3 bases: TGTGCCTGGAGCAAGGGATTGGGGACCGGGGAGCTGTTTTTT. Its translation: CAWSKGLGTGELFF.

The gene calls are TRBV7-2 and TRBJ1-2; 7 bases match TRBD1. The CDR3 consists of 15 residues. V lost 3 bases to trimming and J lost 8 bases; unmatched junction nucleotides: 12. The V gene's germline CDR1 is SGHTA and CDR2 FQGNSA. This CDR3 is CASSFTNDRVQGYTF. CDR3 in DNA: TGTGCCAGCAGCTTTACGAACGACAGGGTACAGGGCTACACCTTC.

This clone was observed once. The chain couples TRBV29-1 to TRBJ1-2; no clear D gene. V was pared by 3 bases and J by 0 bases, with 14 bases between. The germline V gene encodes CDR1 SQVTM and CDR2 ANQGSEA. There are 15 residues in the CDR3. This CDR3 reads CSVDGSPRANYGYTF. Written as DNA, the CDR3 is TGCAGCGTTGATGGTAGTCCTCGAGCTAACTATGGCTACACCTTC.

The rearrangement uses TRBV29-1 and TRBJ2-1, with 7 positions matching TRBD1. CDR3 length equals 14 residues. CDR1 SQVTM and CDR2 ANQGSEA come from the germline V gene. V lost 4 bases, J lost 1 base, and 4 bases stayed unmatched. DNA for the CDR3: TGCAGCGTTGCCCGGGACAGATCCTACAATGAGCAGTTCTTC. Translation gives CSVARDRSYNEQFF.

This clone was counted a single time. The chain's CDR3 is CASSLLPGGATEAFF. The CDR3 coding sequence is TGTGCCAGCAGTCTCCTCCCGGGGGGGGCGACTGAAGCTTTCTTT. The chain joins TRBV13 to TRBJ1-1; TRBD1 is a possible D gene (6 bases). V dropped 6 bases and J dropped 5 bases, with 19 bases sitting between them. CDR1 and CDR2 from the germline V gene are PRHDT and FYEKMQ (reference sequence). The CDR3 totals 15 residues.

The chain combines TRBV6-5 with TRBJ1-5; D is uncertain. Germline V gene sequence: CDR1 MNHEY, CDR2 SVGAGI. The CDR3 sequence is 13 residues long. Trimming took off 5 bases at V and 1 base at J, with 6 bases between the two ends. CDR3 residues: CASSTKSNQPQHF. In nucleotides, the CDR3 is TGTGCCAGCAGTACGAAAAGCAATCAGCCCCAGCATTTT.

The chain joins TRBV2 to TRBJ1-1; possible D gene TRBD1, 6 bases. Germline V gives CDR1 SNHLY, CDR2 FYNNEI. V was trimmed by 6 bases and J by 0 bases, leaving 8 bases between them. The CDR3 sequence is 13 residues long. The CDR3, as DNA: TGTGCCAGCAGGGGACAAGTGAACACTGAAGCTTTCTTT. The encoded protein is CASRGQVNTEAFF.

CDR3 bases: TGTGCCATTCGAGGACAGGGGAACACTGAAGCTTTCTTT. Encoded protein: CAIRGQGNTEAFF. The V gene is TRBV10-3, the J gene TRBJ1-1, with 8 nucleotides matching TRBD1. This CDR3 is 13 amino acids long. Germline V lookup: CDR1 ENHRY, CDR2 SYGVKD. J lost 1 base, V lost 9 bases, and 4 bases had no gene match.

This chain uses TRBV2 with TRBJ2-3; TRBD2 agrees at 8 bases. Germline V gene lookup returns CDR1 SNHLY and CDR2 FYNNEI. Trimming removed 8 bases from V and 0 bases from J; junction bases left unmatched: 4. The CDR3 totals 14 residues. DNA for the CDR3: TGTGCCAGCCAGCGGGGGACCAGCACAGATACGCAGTATTTT. Protein product: CASQRGTSTDTQYF.

This clone has just a few counts. This rearrangement joins TRBV10-1 to TRBJ2-7, with D uncertain. Germline assignment: CDR1 WNHNN and CDR2 SYGVQD (reference sequence). Trimming took 2 bases from V and 2 from J, leaving 10 bases between them. There are 14 residues in the CDR3. This chain's CDR3 is CASSETGRTYEQYF. CDR3 DNA sequence: TGCGCCAGCAGTGAGACTGGACGGACCTACGAGCAGTACTTC.

The chain employs TRBV7-9 and TRBJ1-2; 8 bases map to TRBD1. From germline, CDR1 is SEHNR and CDR2 FQNEAQ (reference sequence). The length of the CDR3 is 12 residues. The J segment lost 8 bases and the V segment lost 5 bases, leaving 4 bases of the junction unmatched. Written as DNA, the CDR3 is TGTGCCAGCAGCCCTAGACAGGGGGGCTACACCTTC. Its protein is CASSPRQGGYTF.